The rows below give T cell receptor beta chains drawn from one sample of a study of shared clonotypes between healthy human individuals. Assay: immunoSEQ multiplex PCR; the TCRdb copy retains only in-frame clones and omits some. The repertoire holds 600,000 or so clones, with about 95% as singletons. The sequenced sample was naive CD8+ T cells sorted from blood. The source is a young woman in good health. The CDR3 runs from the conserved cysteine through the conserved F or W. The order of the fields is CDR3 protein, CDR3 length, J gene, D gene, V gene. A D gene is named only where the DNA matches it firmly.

cdr3_aa: CASSQGADSGREQTQYF; cdr3_length: 17; j_call: TRBJ2-5; d_call: TRBD2; v_call: TRBV4-1
cdr3_aa: CASSPGEGEPYEQYF; cdr3_length: 15; j_call: TRBJ2-7; d_call: NA; v_call: TRBV4-1
cdr3_aa: CASSFQLMDGYTF; cdr3_length: 13; j_call: TRBJ1-2; d_call: NA; v_call: TRBV28
cdr3_aa: CASSFVSFSGSNYEQYF; cdr3_length: 17; j_call: TRBJ2-7; d_call: TRBD2; v_call: TRBV28
cdr3_aa: CASAFFGSYEQYF; cdr3_length: 13; j_call: TRBJ2-7; d_call: NA; v_call: TRBV19
cdr3_aa: CASRTGQGRNTEAFF; cdr3_length: 15; j_call: TRBJ1-1; d_call: TRBD1; v_call: TRBV28
cdr3_aa: CASSFAETQYF; cdr3_length: 11; j_call: TRBJ2-5; d_call: NA; v_call: TRBV5-8
cdr3_aa: CASSLDGLAKNIQYF; cdr3_length: 15; j_call: TRBJ2-4; d_call: NA; v_call: TRBV5-6
cdr3_aa: CASSGGVVRHEQYF; cdr3_length: 14; j_call: TRBJ2-7; d_call: TRBD2; v_call: TRBV13
cdr3_aa: CASSWEPYNEQFF; cdr3_length: 13; j_call: TRBJ2-1; d_call: NA; v_call: TRBV27
cdr3_aa: CASSRYSGGSYNEQFF; cdr3_length: 16; j_call: TRBJ2-1; d_call: TRBD2; v_call: TRBV7-9
cdr3_aa: CASSQDSPGRNTIYF; cdr3_length: 15; j_call: TRBJ1-3; d_call: NA; v_call: TRBV5-1
cdr3_aa: CASTIGRNTGELFF; cdr3_length: 14; j_call: TRBJ2-2; d_call: NA; v_call: TRBV13
cdr3_aa: CASSKYGGGELFF; cdr3_length: 13; j_call: TRBJ2-2; d_call: NA; v_call: TRBV5-4
cdr3_aa: CASSFGQGSYEQYF; cdr3_length: 14; j_call: TRBJ2-7; d_call: TRBD1; v_call: TRBV5-6
cdr3_aa: CASSFRHRTGTYEQYF; cdr3_length: 16; j_call: TRBJ2-7; d_call: TRBD1; v_call: TRBV27
cdr3_aa: CASSLDNPSYNEQFF; cdr3_length: 15; j_call: TRBJ2-1; d_call: NA; v_call: TRBV7-2
cdr3_aa: CASSRGQGDEQYF; cdr3_length: 13; j_call: NA; d_call: TRBD1; v_call: TRBV7-7
cdr3_aa: CASSPGQGIMQPQHF; cdr3_length: 15; j_call: TRBJ1-5; d_call: TRBD1; v_call: TRBV27
cdr3_aa: CASSLVTGASKLEYF; cdr3_length: 15; j_call: TRBJ2-5; d_call: TRBD1; v_call: TRBV5-8
cdr3_aa: CASTSGSGSYNEQFF; cdr3_length: 15; j_call: TRBJ2-1; d_call: TRBD2; v_call: TRBV28
cdr3_aa: CASSLVSGESSGANVLTF; cdr3_length: 18; j_call: TRBJ2-6; d_call: TRBD2; v_call: TRBV7-3
cdr3_aa: CASSPEAGVLSYEQYF; cdr3_length: 16; j_call: TRBJ2-7; d_call: TRBD2; v_call: TRBV11-2
cdr3_aa: CASSTEAKNIQYF; cdr3_length: 13; j_call: TRBJ2-4; d_call: NA; v_call: TRBV27
cdr3_aa: CASSESGEGDIQYF; cdr3_length: 14; j_call: TRBJ2-4; d_call: NA; v_call: TRBV10-2
cdr3_aa: CASSPTLAGGADTQYF; cdr3_length: 16; j_call: TRBJ2-3; d_call: TRBD2; v_call: TRBV27
cdr3_aa: CSAEGRGGTDTQYF; cdr3_length: 14; j_call: TRBJ2-3; d_call: NA; v_call: TRBV29-1
cdr3_aa: CASSSSSERYNEQFF; cdr3_length: 15; j_call: TRBJ2-1; d_call: NA; v_call: TRBV7-8
cdr3_aa: CASSLGTVNQPQHF; cdr3_length: 14; j_call: TRBJ1-5; d_call: TRBD1; v_call: TRBV7-8
cdr3_aa: CASSLIAGGPYEQYF; cdr3_length: 15; j_call: TRBJ2-7; d_call: TRBD2; v_call: TRBV28
cdr3_aa: CASSNSPSLTGVGNQPQHF; cdr3_length: 19; j_call: TRBJ1-5; d_call: TRBD1; v_call: TRBV19
cdr3_aa: CASSLYTTSGATYEQYF; cdr3_length: 17; j_call: TRBJ2-7; d_call: TRBD2; v_call: TRBV27
cdr3_aa: CASSLTPGLAGVYEQYF; cdr3_length: 17; j_call: TRBJ2-7; d_call: TRBD2; v_call: TRBV4-1
cdr3_aa: CASSQGGRHYGYTF; cdr3_length: 14; j_call: TRBJ1-2; d_call: NA; v_call: TRBV14
cdr3_aa: CASSIPLTRTGRRKLFF; cdr3_length: 17; j_call: TRBJ1-4; d_call: TRBD1; v_call: TRBV19
cdr3_aa: CASSSSGTNTGELFF; cdr3_length: 15; j_call: TRBJ2-2; d_call: TRBD2; v_call: TRBV13
cdr3_aa: CAISVGDQYEQYF; cdr3_length: 13; j_call: TRBJ2-7; d_call: NA; v_call: TRBV10-3
cdr3_aa: CASSLRLADNEQFF; cdr3_length: 14; j_call: TRBJ2-1; d_call: TRBD2; v_call: TRBV27
cdr3_aa: CASSPSLAAPGGLEQFF; cdr3_length: 17; j_call: TRBJ2-1; d_call: NA; v_call: TRBV7-9